The entry below describes one T cell receptor (beta chain). No antigen is known for it. The data derive from a study of blood T cells in healthy people across ages. The study's findings and limits: Researchers deemed the diversity estimates from one million T cells underestimates. The recorded TCR beta diversity per million T cells decreased in a roughly linear manner with age. The CMV status of each donor remained undetermined, and this could have confounded shifts in expanded clonotypes.

With a J-beta primer mix and a sample-barcoded 5' primer, a second PCR ran about 6 to 11 cycles. Every single cDNA molecule received a tag from a template-switch adaptor with 12 random nucleotides. TCRdb called the 5' RACE reads again in MiXCR, with one record for every CDR3 protein. The table has over 1,500,000 distinct CDR3 sequences, about 39% seen once. Germline CDR1 and CDR2: DFQATT and SNEGSKA (reference sequence). The germline V and J ends were trimmed by 4 bases and 5 bases, with 12 bases remaining between them. The CDR3 covers 12 residues. The chain is built from TRBV20-1 and TRBJ2-7; TRBD2 is a possible D gene (5 bases). Sequenced sample: blood. The sequence derives from a human donor in good health. CDR3 DNA: TGCAGTGCTACCAGTCGGACTCACGAGCAGTACTTC. This gives the protein CSATSRTHEQYF.